These 4 T cell receptor beta chains were sequenced from one sample in a study of blood T cell repertoires in COVID-19. Using immunoSEQ multiplex PCR, the repertoire was profiled, and TCRdb retains in-frame clones only, with some absent. This table holds about 190,000 clones, 80% to 90% found once. The sequenced sample was peripheral blood. Every receptor here comes from an elderly woman with acute or convalescent COVID-19.

This clone was observed a few times. CDR3 amino acids: CASSLMTTGTATYEQYF. CDR3 nucleotides: TGTGCCAGCAGCCTTATGACGACCGGGACTGCTACCTACGAGCAGTACTTC. The gene calls are TRBV4-2 and TRBJ2-7; tentatively, D is TRBD2 (6 bases). This CDR3 comprises 17 residues. Trimming cost V 4 bases and J 2 bases, with 21 bases left between them. Germline V gene sequence: CDR1 LGHNA, CDR2 YNFKEQ.

The V and J genes are TRBV15 and TRBJ1-5; TRBD1 is a possible D gene (6 bases). Germline loops: CDR1 LNHNV, CDR2 YYDKDF (reference sequence). V lost 1 base and J 4 bases, leaving 11 bases between the germline ends. The CDR3 spans 15 residues. This chain's CDR3 is CATSRAGTKNQPQHF. CDR3 nucleotide sequence: TGTGCCACCAGCAGAGCCGGGACAAAAAATCAGCCCCAGCATTTT. Looking up the rest from reference TRBV15 and TRBJ1-5 gives the full variable domain: DAMVIQNPRYQVTQFGKPVTLSCSQTLNHNVMYWYQQKSSQAPKLLFHYYDKDFNNEADTPDNFQSRRPNTSFCFLDIRSPGLGDTAMYLCATSRAGTKNQPQHFGDGTRLSIL.

The chain couples TRBV29-1 to TRBJ1-1; D remains unclear. The V and J ends lost 4 bases and 6 bases respectively, with 12 bases between them. The length of the CDR3 is 12 residues. Germline assignment: CDR1 SQVTM and CDR2 ANQGSEA. The CDR3: CSVVSGGAEAFF. The DNA for the CDR3 is TGCAGCGTTGTCTCTGGTGGAGCTGAAGCTTTCTTT.

V and J are TRBV5-1 and TRBJ2-7; tentatively, D is TRBD1 (5 bases). This CDR3 spans 17 amino acids. Trimming took off 0 bases at V and 0 bases at J, with 16 bases between the two ends. Per germline, CDR1 SGHRS and CDR2 YFSETQ. CDR3 DNA: TGCGCCAGCAGCTTGGTTGGGCTTCAGGGATCCTCCTACGAGCAGTACTTC. Encoded protein: CASSLVGLQGSSYEQYF.